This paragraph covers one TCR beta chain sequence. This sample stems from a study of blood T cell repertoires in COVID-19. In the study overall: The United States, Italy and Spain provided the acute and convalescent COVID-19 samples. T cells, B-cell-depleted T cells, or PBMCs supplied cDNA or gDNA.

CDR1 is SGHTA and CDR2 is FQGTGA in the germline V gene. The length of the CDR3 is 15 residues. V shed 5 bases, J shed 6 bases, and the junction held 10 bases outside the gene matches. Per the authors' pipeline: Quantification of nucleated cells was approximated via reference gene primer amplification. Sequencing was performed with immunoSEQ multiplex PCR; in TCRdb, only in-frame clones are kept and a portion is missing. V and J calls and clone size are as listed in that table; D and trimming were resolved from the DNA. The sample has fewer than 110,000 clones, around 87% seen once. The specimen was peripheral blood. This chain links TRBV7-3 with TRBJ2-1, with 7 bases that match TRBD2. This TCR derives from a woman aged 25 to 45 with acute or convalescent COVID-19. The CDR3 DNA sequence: TGTGCCAGCAGCCTCCAGAGCGGGGCCCGCAATGAGCAGTTCTTC. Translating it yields CASSLQSGARNEQFF.